A single sample gave rise to the 18 T cell receptor beta chains below, sequenced in a study of blood T cell repertoires in COVID-19. Using immunoSEQ multiplex PCR, the repertoire was profiled, and TCRdb retains in-frame clones only, with some absent. The repertoire holds roughly 300,000 clones, with roughly 86% as singletons. Specimen: peripheral blood. Receptors originate from a woman aged 30 to 39 with COVID-19, enrolled during active disease.

The J gene is TRBJ2-7, the V gene TRBV15; 10 bases are a match to TRBD1. Germline loops: CDR1 LNHNV, CDR2 YYDKDF (reference sequence). V trimming: 3 bases; J trimming: 5 bases; junction bases outside the gene matches: 7. This CDR3 is built from 15 residues. CDR3 loop: CATSSFGTGDHEQYF. The CDR3 DNA is TGTGCCACCAGCAGCTTCGGGACAGGGGACCACGAGCAGTACTTC.

The chain recombines TRBV7-9 with TRBJ1-3, with 7 bases aligning to TRBD1. This CDR3 has 16 residues. Per the germline V gene, CDR1 is SEHNR and CDR2 is FQNEAQ (reference sequence). The V and J ends lost 5 bases and 0 bases, in that order; junction bases with no gene match: 7. The CDR3 sequence: CASSQGQFFSGNTIYF. For the CDR3, the DNA is TGTGCCAGCAGCCAGGGACAGTTCTTCTCTGGAAACACCATATATTTT.

V and J are TRBV9 and TRBJ1-1; TRBD1 is a possible D gene (5 bases). This CDR3 is 15 amino acids long. The germline V gene encodes CDR1 SGDLS and CDR2 YYNGEE. The germline V and J ends were trimmed by 3 bases and 3 bases, with 15 bases remaining between them. Written as DNA, the CDR3 is TGTGCCAGCAGCGCACTAACTCAGGGATACACTGAAGCTTTCTTT. This translates into CASSALTQGYTEAFF.

The chain has TRBV16 and TRBJ1-4; D is undetermined. With 5 bases removed from V and 3 bases from J, the gap between germline ends came to 13 bases. The CDR3 is 15 residues long. Germline V lookup: CDR1 KGHSY, CDR2 FQNENV. CDR3 loop: CASSGRHSPNEKLFF. For the CDR3, the DNA is TGTGCCAGCAGCGGAAGACATTCGCCTAATGAAAAACTGTTTTTT.

The V call is TRBV29-1, the J call TRBJ2-1; 8 bases fit TRBD1. The V segment lost 4 bases and the J segment 5 bases; nucleotides outside the gene matches: 7. Per germline, CDR1 SQVTM and CDR2 ANQGSEA. The CDR3 consists of 14 residues. CDR3 loop: CSVVGQGADNEQFF. The CDR3 DNA follows: TGCAGCGTTGTGGGGCAGGGGGCCGACAATGAGCAGTTCTTC.

This clone appeared a single time. This chain links TRBV7-9 with TRBJ2-7; TRBD1 matches at 8 bases. The CDR3 is made up of 15 amino acids. Germline V gene sequence: CDR1 SEHNR, CDR2 FQNEAQ (reference sequence). J was trimmed by 4 bases and V by 5 bases; bases with no gene match: 10. CDR3: CASSIRGRVEYEQYF. CDR3 DNA sequence: TGTGCCAGCAGCATCAGGGGGCGGGTCGAGTACGAGCAGTACTTC.

The rearrangement joins TRBV4-2 to TRBJ2-2; 8 bases agree with TRBD2. The J segment lost 4 bases and the V segment lost 5 bases, leaving 6 bases of the junction unmatched. The CDR3 has 15 amino acids. Germline values: CDR1 LGHNA, CDR2 YNFKEQ. CDR3 sequence: CASSERGGPTGELFF. DNA of the CDR3: TGTGCCAGCAGCGAGCGCGGGGGGCCCACCGGGGAGCTGTTTTTT.

The chain carries TRBV7-9 and TRBJ2-5, with 8 bases fitting TRBD2. Germline V CDR1 and CDR2: SEHNR, FQNEAQ (reference sequence). The CDR3 is 15 amino acids. The V segment lost 5 bases and the J segment 4 bases; nucleotides outside the gene matches: 9. The CDR3 DNA reads TGTGCCAGCAGCCGCGGGGAGGCGGGGGGAGAGACCCAGTACTTC. Protein sequence: CASSRGEAGGETQYF.

J is TRBJ2-1 and V is TRBV7-2; TRBD2 matches at 8 bases. Trimming took 8 bases from V and 6 from J; bases not matched to a gene: 15. Germline V lookup: CDR1 SGHTA, CDR2 FQGNSA. The CDR3 covers 16 residues. The CDR3 region has the DNA TGTGCCAGCTCGAAACCCGGGGGGGGGCCCCTCAATGAGCAGTTCTTC. Its translation: CASSKPGGGPLNEQFF.

The J gene is TRBJ2-7, the V gene TRBV3-1 (or the pseudogene TRBV3-2); 11 positions agree with TRBD1. Germline V CDR1 and CDR2: LGHDT, YNNKEL (reference sequence). This CDR3 has 15 amino acids. Germline trimming cut 3 bases from V and 6 bases from J; bases unmatched to any gene: 7. CDR3 sequence: CASSHLDRGRGEQYF. DNA of the CDR3: TGTGCCAGCAGCCATCTGGACAGGGGGCGCGGCGAGCAGTACTTC.

This clone was counted once. The V call is TRBV6-5, the J call TRBJ1-6; the match to TRBD1 covers 9 bases. The CDR3 totals 16 residues. The V segment lost 2 bases and the J segment 10 bases; nucleotides outside the gene matches: 9. Germline loops: CDR1 MNHEY, CDR2 SVGAGI. In nucleotides, the CDR3 is TGTGCCAGCAGTTACCTAACCGGGACAGGGATGTCACCCCTCCACTTT. This sequence encodes CASSYLTGTGMSPLHF.

The V call is TRBV15, the J call TRBJ1-2, with D tentatively TRBD1 (5 bases). CDR1 LNHNV and CDR2 YYDKDF come from the germline V gene (reference sequence). This CDR3 has 15 residues. Trimming left V 7 bases short and J 0 bases short, with 15 bases between. The CDR3 protein is CATTLGRDANYGYTF. In DNA form, the CDR3 reads TGTGCCACCACTTTGGGCAGGGATGCTAACTATGGCTACACCTTC.

This clone was detected once. CDR3 bases: TGTGCCAGCAGTGCGGAATTATCGGGCTATGGCTACACCTTC. This gives the protein CASSAELSGYGYTF. The gene calls are TRBV2 and TRBJ1-2; no reliable D call. V was trimmed by 4 bases and J by 4 bases, leaving 13 bases between them. This CDR3 comprises 14 residues. The germline V gene has CDR1 SNHLY and CDR2 FYNNEI.

J is TRBJ2-1 and V is TRBV2; maybe TRBD1 (6 bases). The V end was cut by 7 bases, the J end by 5 bases, with 18 bases between. CDR1 and CDR2 from the germline V gene are SNHLY and FYNNEI. CDR3 length: 15 amino acids. The CDR3 region is CASIPLDSSHNEQFF. As DNA, the CDR3 is TGTGCCAGCATTCCCTTGGACAGTTCTCACAATGAGCAGTTCTTC.

The chain recombines TRBV27 with TRBJ2-5, with D possibly TRBD1 on 5 matching bases. Germline loops: CDR1 MNHEY, CDR2 SMNVEV (reference sequence). V lost 5 bases and J lost 2, with 12 bases in between. This CDR3 has 14 amino acids. The CDR3, as DNA: TGTGCCAGCAGTACCGACAGAAAACAAGAGACCCAGTACTTC. Translation gives CASSTDRKQETQYF.

V is TRBV9 and J is TRBJ2-1, with a weak D call TRBD1 (6 bases). The CDR3 runs to 15 residues. Germline V gene lookup returns CDR1 SGDLS and CDR2 YYNGEE. The V gene lost 0 bases and the J gene lost 9 bases, with 16 bases spanning the gap. The CDR3 coding sequence is TGTGCCAGCAGCGTAGTGGGGACACCTGGGCGTGAGCAGTTCTTC. It specifies CASSVVGTPGREQFF.

The chain recombines TRBV30 with TRBJ1-1; D perhaps matches TRBD1 (6 bases). The CDR3 runs to 12 residues. In germline, CDR1 is GTSNPN, CDR2 SVGIG (reference sequence). The V and J ends lost 3 bases and 5 bases respectively, with 10 bases between them. The CDR3: CAWRQGWTEAFF. The DNA of the CDR3 is TGTGCCTGGAGACAGGGCTGGACTGAAGCTTTCTTT.

The chain joins TRBV27 to TRBJ2-2; TRBD1 might be the D (5 bases). Per germline, CDR1 MNHEY and CDR2 SMNVEV (reference sequence). The germline V and J ends were trimmed by 6 bases and 8 bases, with 19 bases remaining between them. This CDR3 is built from 15 residues. DNA of the CDR3: TGTGCCAGCAGCAGGGCCATAATAACGGTGGGGGAGCTGTTTTTT. Protein sequence: CASSRAIITVGELFF.